This entry features one T cell receptor beta chain sequence. This sample was included in a study of OX40 agonist ivuxolimab in advanced cancers. Profiled with immunoSEQ multiplex PCR; TCRdb holds only in-frame clones, not every one. The repertoire has roughly 57,000 clones, approximately 90% of them found once; the top ten carry more than 15%. Trimming took off 0 bases at V and 1 base at J, with 4 bases between the two ends. The V gene's germline CDR1 is SGHRS and CDR2 YFSETQ. The CDR3 length is 13 residues. The TCR originated in an adult with an advanced solid tumor such as melanoma, head and neck, liver or kidney cancer. V usage is TRBV5-1 and J usage is TRBJ1-1; D unresolved. Sequenced here: CD4+ or CD8+ T cells sorted from blood, sampled in a trial of the OX40 agonist ivuxolimab. In DNA form, the CDR3 reads TGCGCCAGCAGCTTGGTTTGGAACACTGAAGCTTTCTTT. The encoded protein is CASSLVWNTEAFF.